This is a list of T cell receptor beta chains from one sample in a study of regulatory T cells in long-lasting Graves disease. Using its own MiXCR run on the multiplex PCR reads, TCRdb lists one record per CDR3 protein. The sample has some 200,000 distinct CDR3 sequences, roughly 19% seen once; the top ten hold about 11%. These same records also appear under a second study, on T cells in Graves' hyperthyroidism and ophthalmopathy.

The specimen comprised peripheral blood mononuclear cells (PBMCs), sampled at new diagnosis, from a patient treated with antithyroid drugs. The source of these receptors is a woman aged 25-40 years with Graves disease. Each CDR3 is given with its conserved first and last residue. D genes are given only for firm matches. Clone sizes are given selectively: once, few, many, or a class where the clone is expanded.

TRBV25-1	TRBJ1-2	many	NA	CASSEGMGRGAYGYTF	TGTGCCAGCAGTGAAGGGATGGGGAGGGGAGCCTATGGCTACACCTTC
TRBV7-6	TRBJ2-7	few	TRBD1	CASSTDRDRSYEQYF	TGTGCCAGCAGCACGGACCGGGACAGGTCCTACGAGCAGTACTTC
TRBV2	TRBJ1-1	many	NA	CASSDRVGDTEAFF	TGTGCCAGCAGTGACCGAGTAGGAGACACTGAAGCTTTCTTT
TRBV29-1	TRBJ1-6	many	NA	CSVPMWDTYNSPLHF	TGCAGCGTCCCTATGTGGGACACCTATAATTCACCCCTCCACTTT
TRBV2	TRBJ1-1	NA	NA	CASSGINEAFF	TGTGCCAGCAGTGGGATCAATGAAGCTTTCTTT
TRBV2	TRBJ2-7	few	NA	CASYLYEQYF	TGTGCCAGCTACCTCTACGAGCAGTACTTC
TRBV27	TRBJ2-1	many	NA	CASSPASWIGDNEQFF	TGTGCCAGCAGCCCAGCCTCGTGGATTGGGGACAATGAGCAGTTCTTC
TRBV12-3/TRBV12-4	TRBJ2-2	NA	TRBD1	CASRRYGQGKFAGELFF	TGTGCCAGCAGACGATATGGACAGGGAAAGTTTGCCGGGGAGCTGTTTTTT
TRBV11-2	TRBJ1-1	few	NA	CASSLTGLSTEAFF	TGTGCCAGCAGCTTGACAGGTTTAAGCACTGAAGCTTTCTTT
TRBV10-2	TRBJ2-7	NA	TRBD1	CASSGWLGTGEREQYF	TGCGCCAGCAGTGGCTGGTTAGGGACAGGGGAAAGGGAGCAGTACTTC
TRBV20-1	TRBJ2-1	many	NA	CSARDIGSYSYNEQFF	TGCAGTGCTAGAGATATAGGTTCTTACTCCTACAATGAGCAGTTCTTC
TRBV12-3/TRBV12-4	TRBJ1-1	many	NA	CASSWGPAEAFF	TGTGCCAGCAGCTGGGGGCCGGCTGAAGCTTTCTTT
TRBV28	TRBJ2-7	many	NA	CASRLGGPSREQYF	TGTGCCAGCAGGCTCGGGGGCCCCTCTCGAGAGCAGTACTTC
TRBV5-1	TRBJ2-7	many	TRBD2	CASSYSVRDYPYEQYF	TGCGCCAGCAGCTATTCGGTACGGGACTACCCATACGAGCAGTACTTC
TRBV11-1	TRBJ1-2	many	NA	CASSLSGYGYTF	TGTGCCAGCAGCTTAAGCGGCTATGGCTACACCTTC
TRBV20-1	TRBJ2-3	many	TRBD2	CSAGTRRITDTQYF	TGCAGTGCGGGGACTAGACGGATTACAGATACGCAGTATTTT
TRBV13	TRBJ2-1	NA	TRBD2	CASSLGLAANEQFF	TGTGCCAGCAGCCTGGGACTAGCGGCCAATGAGCAGTTCTTC
TRBV29-1	TRBJ1-4	few	NA	CSASRANEKLFF	TGCAGCGCTAGCCGGGCTAATGAAAAACTGTTTTTT
TRBV6-5	TRBJ1-4	many	TRBD1	CASSYSPLPNPGQDEKLFF	TGTGCCAGCAGTTACTCACCGCTGCCAAATCCGGGACAGGATGAAAAACTGTTTTTT
TRBV9	TRBJ2-5	many	TRBD1	CASSVEGTGWVYETQYF	TGTGCCAGCAGCGTAGAGGGGACAGGGTGGGTCTACGAGACCCAGTACTTC
TRBV18	TRBJ2-7	many	NA	CASSPQTVYEQYF	TGTGCCAGCTCACCGCAGACAGTCTACGAGCAGTACTTC
TRBV12-3/TRBV12-4	TRBJ1-4	many	TRBD1	CASSSLLRQGADEKLFF	TGTGCCAGCAGCTCGCTCCTAAGACAGGGGGCGGATGAAAAACTGTTTTTT
TRBV12-3/TRBV12-4	TRBJ2-1	NA	NA	CASSWGGGLSYNEQFF	TGTGCCAGCAGTTGGGGGGGGGGCCTCTCCTACAATGAGCAGTTCTTC
TRBV24-1	TRBJ1-2	many	TRBD1	CATSDSRTGNNYGYTF	TGTGCCACCAGTGATTCCCGGACAGGAAATAACTATGGCTACACCTTC
TRBV20-1	TRBJ2-5	NA	TRBD2	CSARDPLAGEVETQYF	TGCAGTGCTAGAGATCCCCTAGCGGGAGAAGTAGAGACCCAGTACTTC
TRBV3-1	TRBJ1-3	many	NA	CASSHSDTRSGNTIYF	TGTGCCAGCAGCCATAGCGACACTCGCTCTGGAAACACCATATATTTT
TRBV19	TRBJ1-5	NA	NA	CASSIADSQPQHF	TGTGCCAGTAGTATAGCCGACAGCCAGCCCCAGCATTTT
TRBV7-9	TRBJ2-3	many	TRBD1	CASSLASGTGQDTQYF	TGTGCCAGCAGCTTAGCATCCGGGACAGGGCAAGATACGCAGTATTTT
TRBV11-2	TRBJ1-1	many	NA	CASSLAGLGTEAFF	TGTGCCAGCAGCTTAGCGGGCCTGGGTACTGAAGCTTTCTTT
TRBV9	TRBJ2-7	few	NA	CASSESGAGLYEQYF	TGTGCCAGCAGCGAGAGCGGCGCCGGCTTATACGAGCAGTACTTC
TRBV3-1	TRBJ1-2	many	NA	CASSRGRGEENGYTF	TGTGCCAGCAGCCGCGGACGGGGCGAAGAGAATGGCTACACCTTC
TRBV6-6	TRBJ1-1	many	TRBD1	CASSYSPQGGNTEAFF	TGTGCCAGCAGTTACTCGCCACAGGGGGGGAACACTGAAGCTTTCTTT
TRBV7-9	TRBJ1-2	many	NA	CASSYSPLSLTYGYTF	TGTGCCAGCAGCTATTCCCCCCTCTCGCTAACCTATGGCTACACCTTC
TRBV11-2	TRBJ1-1	NA	NA	CASSFQGLSGTEAFF	TGTGCCAGCAGCTTCCAGGGTTTGAGCGGAACTGAAGCTTTCTTT
TRBV30	TRBJ2-3	NA	NA	CAWSAADTQYF	TGTGCCTGGAGCGCGGCCGATACGCAGTATTTT
TRBV12-3/TRBV12-4	TRBJ1-1	many	NA	CASRRGTSNTEAFF	TGTGCCAGCAGGCGAGGGACATCCAACACTGAAGCTTTCTTT
TRBV3-1	TRBJ2-7	many	NA	CASSQEGVGSYEQYF	TGTGCCAGCAGCCAAGAAGGGGTCGGATCCTACGAGCAGTACTTC
TRBV19	TRBJ2-7	few	NA	CASSSTVPSDEQYF	TGTGCCAGTAGTTCGACAGTCCCCTCGGACGAGCAGTACTTC
TRBV12-3/TRBV12-4	TRBJ1-3	many	NA	CASRRQGVGSGNTIYF	TGTGCCAGCAGACGGCAGGGAGTAGGCTCTGGAAACACCATATATTTT
TRBV7-8	TRBJ2-1	many	NA	CASRGGRQGRNEQFF	TGTGCCAGCAGGGGGGGGCGACAGGGGCGTAATGAGCAGTTCTTC
TRBV11-2	TRBJ2-5	many	NA	CASSPGGKETQYF	TGTGCCAGCAGCCCCGGGGGAAAAGAGACCCAGTACTTC
TRBV6-1	TRBJ1-6	many	TRBD1	CASSESRGRNSPLHF	TGTGCCAGCAGTGAGTCCAGGGGGCGGAATTCACCCCTCCACTTT
TRBV19	TRBJ1-5	many	NA	CASSISGLGNQPQHF	TGTGCCAGTAGTATTTCCGGGCTCGGGAATCAGCCCCAGCATTTT
TRBV20-1	TRBJ1-1	many	NA	CSASNTEAFF	TGCAGTGCTTCAAACACTGAAGCTTTCTTT
TRBV5-5	TRBJ2-3	many	NA	CASSLGRSSTDTQYF	TGTGCCAGCAGCTTGGGCAGGTCTAGCACAGATACGCAGTATTTT
TRBV7-8	TRBJ1-1	many	NA	CASSLVSRVDTEAFF	TGTGCCAGCAGCTTAGTGAGCAGGGTGGACACTGAAGCTTTCTTT
TRBV19	TRBJ1-6	many	NA	CASSSESGSPLHF	TGTGCCAGTAGCAGCGAGAGCGGCTCACCCCTCCACTTT
TRBV5-1	TRBJ1-5	many	NA	CASSLGGIDQPQHF	TGCGCCAGCAGCTTAGGGGGAATCGATCAGCCCCAGCATTTT
TRBV12-3/TRBV12-4	TRBJ1-1	many	NA	CASSFVLRHGNTEAFF	TGTGCCAGCAGTTTTGTTCTACGGCACGGGAACACTGAAGCTTTCTTT
TRBV5-4	TRBJ2-1	NA	NA	CASSLVRGQYNEQFF	TGTGCCAGCAGCTTGGTCCGGGGGCAGTACAATGAGCAGTTCTTC
TRBV5-5	TRBJ1-2	many	TRBD1	CASSIGQVVRSYTF	TGTGCCAGCAGCATCGGACAGGTAGTAAGAAGCTACACCTTC
TRBV20-1	TRBJ2-5	many	TRBD2	CSASTSGRRQETQYF	TGCAGTGCTTCTACTAGCGGGAGACGGCAAGAGACCCAGTACTTC